Following are 9 T cell receptor beta chains from one sample sequenced in a study of blood T cell repertoires in COVID-19. Sequencing was performed with immunoSEQ multiplex PCR; in TCRdb, only in-frame clones are kept and a portion is missing. The sample holds 35,000 to 45,000 clones, 85% to 90% seen once. Sequenced input: peripheral blood. The receptors were sampled from a man in his 70s with acute or convalescent COVID-19.

The chain recombines TRBV5-6 with TRBJ1-3, with no clear D. CDR3 length: 15 residues. The V and J ends lost 0 bases and 6 bases respectively, with 13 bases between them. Germline V gives CDR1 SGHDT, CDR2 YYEEEE. The CDR3 sequence is CASSLGSTLLNTIYF. CDR3 bases: TGTGCCAGCAGCTTGGGGTCGACATTGCTAAACACCATATATTTT.

This clone was found once. CDR3 bases: TGCGCCAGCAGCTTGGTCGGGACAGGGAGTGTGAACACTGAAGCTTTCTTT. This codes for CASSLVGTGSVNTEAFF. The chain couples TRBV5-1 to TRBJ1-1; 9 bases align to TRBD1. This CDR3 has 17 residues. The V gene's germline CDR1 is SGHRS and CDR2 YFSETQ. The V segment lost 0 bases and the J segment 0 bases; nucleotides outside the gene matches: 6.

This chain connects TRBV10-3 to TRBJ1-1, with 7 bases matching TRBD1. The CDR3 is made up of 15 amino acids. The trim removed 4 bases at V and 11 bases at J, leaving 16 bases unmatched. Per germline, CDR1 ENHRY and CDR2 SYGVKD. The CDR3 sequence: CAISVNRDSESRAFF. CDR3 nucleotide sequence: TGTGCCATCAGTGTGAACCGGGACAGTGAGAGTAGGGCTTTCTTT.

The chain couples TRBV7-8 to TRBJ1-2, with D perhaps matching TRBD1 (6 bases). Germline CDR1 reads SGHVS; CDR2 reads FQNEAQ. V shed 5 bases and J shed 4 bases, with 14 bases lying between them. There are 14 residues in the CDR3. This chain's CDR3 is CASSRGGGPYGYTF. CDR3 bases: TGTGCCAGCAGCCGGGGCGGGGGGCCCTATGGCTACACCTTC.

V gene TRBV5-8 combines with J gene TRBJ2-7; 7 bases are a match to TRBD2. After removal of 0 bases from V and 3 bases from J, the junction contained 6 bases not matched to a gene. CDR3 size: 15 residues. Germline lookup yields CDR1 SGHTS and CDR2 YDEGEE. The CDR3 here is CASSLGSGSSYEQYF. The CDR3 DNA sequence: TGTGCCAGCAGCTTGGGTAGCGGGTCTAGCTACGAGCAGTACTTC.

V usage is TRBV6-6 and J usage is TRBJ1-5; D ambiguous. Trimming stripped 4 bases from V and 4 bases from J, with 8 bases between. CDR1 and CDR2 (germline): MNHNY, SVGAGI (reference sequence). This CDR3 contains 13 residues. In DNA form, the CDR3 reads TGTGCCAGCAGTTCCACGGTTAATCAGCCCCAGCATTTT. Protein sequence: CASSSTVNQPQHF.

The J gene is TRBJ1-4, the V gene TRBV19; no definite D call. The CDR3 runs to 16 residues. V lost 2 bases and J 1 base, leaving 11 bases between the germline ends. Germline loops: CDR1 LNHDA, CDR2 SQIVND (reference sequence). The CDR3 bases are TGTGCCAGTAGTATATGGTCCGGAGGAACTAATGAAAAACTGTTTTTT. It specifies CASSIWSGGTNEKLFF.

V is TRBV28 and J is TRBJ1-2; 8 bases fit TRBD1. This CDR3 has 14 amino acids. Germline loops: CDR1 MDHEN, CDR2 SYDVKM. V shed 6 bases and J 4 bases; nucleotides not matched to a gene: 7. DNA for the CDR3: TGTGCCAGCAGCCGACCGGACAGGGTCTATGGCTACACCTTC. It encodes CASSRPDRVYGYTF.

The chain employs TRBV5-4 and TRBJ2-3, with a weak D call TRBD2 (5 bases). The CDR3 contains 14 residues. Per the germline V gene, CDR1 is SGHNT and CDR2 is YYREEE (reference sequence). Deletions cut 4 bases from V and 5 bases from J, with 14 bases between. The CDR3, as DNA: TGTGCCAGCAGCCGAAGGACGGGGAGAGATACGCAGTATTTT. Protein sequence: CASSRRTGRDTQYF.